Listed here are 4 T cell receptor beta chains from one sample, sequenced in a study of T cell repertoires in cytomegalovirus infection (dated by TCRdb to the late 2010s). The sample was run on an Illumina HiSeq 1500. TCRdb reran the public reads through fastp at Q25 and MiXCR, keeping productive beta chains. For every CDR3 protein sequence, its rows merge into one entry that carries the most common genes and DNA. The sample table holds around 490,000 distinct CDR3 sequences, of which 26% were seen once. Around 13% of the sample belongs to the ten largest clones. The sample was PBMCs. The receptors come from a human donor in good health (CMV status not recorded). Some clones in this sample may be carry-over from other donors' samples.

CDR3: CASSLVATSGRENIQYF. The CDR3 nucleotides read TGTGCCAGCAGCTTAGTAGCGACGAGCGGGAGGGAAAACATTCAGTACTTC. V usage is TRBV7-9 and J usage is TRBJ2-4; 10 nucleotides agree with TRBD2. The V and J ends lost 1 base and 5 bases, in that order; junction bases with no gene match: 8. The V gene's germline CDR1 is SEHNR and CDR2 FQNEAQ (reference sequence). This CDR3 is 17 amino acids long. The full variable domain, rest sourced from reference TRBV7-9 and TRBJ2-4, is DTGVSQNPRHKITKRGQNVTFRCDPISEHNRLYWYRQTLGQGPEFLTYFQNEAQLEKSRLLSDRFSAERPKGSFSTLEIQRTEQGDSAMYLCASSLVATSGRENIQYFGAGTRLSVL.

This chain links TRBV7-8 with TRBJ1-1; D not certain. Germline lookup yields CDR1 SGHVS and CDR2 FQNEAQ. The ends were cut back, 1 base at V and 5 bases at J, with 8 bases in the middle. The CDR3 totals 13 residues. The CDR3 DNA sequence: TGTGCCAGCAGCTTAGAGGGCCAGACTGAAGCTTTCTTT. Its protein product is CASSLEGQTEAFF.

This clonotype was observed at least ten times. The rearrangement joins TRBV7-2 to TRBJ2-3; TRBD1 or TRBD2 may be the D gene (5 bases each). The CDR3 loop spans 19 amino acids. Germline V gives CDR1 SGHTA, CDR2 FQGNSA. With 5 bases removed from V and 1 base from J, the gap between germline ends came to 25 bases. The CDR3 spells CASSGQSKGLQGGTDTQYF. The CDR3 DNA reads as TGTGCCAGCAGCGGACAATCGAAGGGTCTTCAGGGAGGCACAGATACGCAGTATTTT.

This clonotype has a handful of counts. This chain links TRBV6-5 with TRBJ1-2; no reliable D call. This CDR3 spans 14 amino acids. Germline CDR1 reads MNHEY; CDR2 reads SVGAGI. Trimming removed 6 bases from V and 4 bases from J, with 15 bases in between. In DNA form, the CDR3 reads TGTGCCAGCAGAGGGTACACCCCGTCCTATGGCTACACCTTC. Residues: CASRGYTPSYGYTF.